Each of the 19 T cell receptor beta chains below was sequenced from the same sample in a study of blood T cell repertoires in COVID-19. The protocol was immunoSEQ multiplex PCR, while the TCRdb copy is restricted to in-frame clones and leaves out a portion. Of some 400,000 clones listed, 81% were seen once; the top ten hold roughly 1.1%. Sequenced: peripheral blood. The receptors come from a human donor with acute or convalescent COVID-19. The donor label of this sample is uncertain.

This chain joins TRBV28 and TRBJ1-5, with a tentative D call TRBD1 (6 bases). Trimming took off 4 bases at V and 7 bases at J, with 8 bases between the two ends. Looked up from germline, CDR1 is MDHEN and CDR2 is SYDVKM. The CDR3 totals 12 residues. The CDR3 coding sequence is TGTGCCAGCAGTTCAGGGGTGCAGCCCCAGCATTTT. Encoded protein: CASSSGVQPQHF. The whole variable domain, filled in from reference TRBV28 and TRBJ1-5, reads DVKVTQSSRYLVKRTGEKVFLECVQDMDHENMFWYRQDPGLGLRLIYFSYDVKMKEKGDIPEGYSVSREKKERFSLILESASTNQTSMYLCASSSGVQPQHFGDGTRLSIL.

V and J are TRBV6-6 and TRBJ2-7; maybe TRBD1 (5 bases). V was pared by 8 bases and J by 2 bases, with 10 bases between. Germline V gives CDR1 MNHNY, CDR2 SVGAGI (reference sequence). This CDR3 has 12 amino acids. The CDR3 bases are TGTGCCAGCGGACAAGGGACCTACGAGCAGTACTTC. Residues: CASGQGTYEQYF.

This rearrangement joins TRBV11-2 to TRBJ1-6; TRBD1 matches at 9 bases. The CDR3 runs 15 residues. V lost 0 bases, J lost 8 bases, and 2 bases stayed unmatched. Germline CDR1 reads SGHAT; CDR2 reads FQNNGV. CDR3 loop: CASSLEGQGHSPLHF. The CDR3 coding sequence is TGTGCCAGCAGCTTAGAGGGACAGGGACATTCACCCCTCCACTTT.

This clone was seen at least ten times. V and J are TRBV29-1 and TRBJ2-7, with TRBD2 matching over 8 bases. The CDR3 runs to 17 residues. With V trimmed by 4 bases and J by 2 bases, 16 bases remained unmatched. Germline V gene data show CDR1 as SQVTM and CDR2 as ANQGSEA. The CDR3 DNA reads TGCAGCGTTGGGATAAAACCCGGGACTAGTACTACCTACGAGCAGTACTTC. Translated, it gives CSVGIKPGTSTTYEQYF.

The rearrangement joins TRBV19 to TRBJ2-1, with 9 bases fitting TRBD2. Per germline, CDR1 LNHDA and CDR2 SQIVND (reference sequence). With V trimmed by 8 bases and J by 2 bases, 10 bases remained unmatched. The CDR3 sequence is 16 residues long. The CDR3 DNA is TGTGCCAGTGGCCCCTCTAGCGGGGAGACCTACAATGAGCAGTTCTTC. Translation gives CASGPSSGETYNEQFF.

The chain is built from TRBV18 and TRBJ2-7; TRBD1 agrees at 7 bases. The J segment lost 4 bases and the V segment lost 5 bases, leaving 2 bases of the junction unmatched. The germline V gene encodes CDR1 KGHSH and CDR2 LQKENI. The CDR3 is 12 residues long. Here the CDR3 reads CASSRQGYEQYF. The CDR3 DNA sequence: TGTGCCAGCTCAAGACAGGGATACGAGCAGTACTTC.

The chain carries TRBV28 and TRBJ1-5, with D perhaps matching TRBD1 (6 bases). The V end was cut by 6 bases, the J end by 6 bases, with 15 bases between. CDR3 size: 14 residues. Per the germline V gene, CDR1 is MDHEN and CDR2 is SYDVKM. CDR3 residues: CASSTGRRRQPQHF. The CDR3 DNA is TGTGCCAGCAGCACAGGGCGGCGTCGTCAGCCCCAGCATTTT.

The chain has TRBV3-1 (or the pseudogene TRBV3-2) and TRBJ1-2, with 9 bases matching TRBD1. V trimming: 4 bases; J trimming: 5 bases; junction bases outside the gene matches: 8. This CDR3 comprises 15 residues. Germline loops: CDR1 LGHDT, CDR2 YNNKEL (reference sequence). The CDR3 loop is CASSPPGTGLYGYTF. The CDR3 coding sequence is TGTGCCAGCAGCCCGCCCGGGACAGGGTTATATGGCTACACCTTC.

The rearrangement joins TRBV28 to TRBJ1-6; TRBD1 aligns across 8 bases. The ends lost 4 bases at V and 10 bases at J; junction bases unmatched: 9. The CDR3 covers 15 residues. Germline V lookup: CDR1 MDHEN, CDR2 SYDVKM. CDR3: CASSYLGQGGSPLHF. The DNA for the CDR3 is TGTGCCAGCAGTTACCTAGGACAGGGAGGATCACCCCTCCACTTT.

J is TRBJ1-3 and V is TRBV7-9; 7 bases are shared with TRBD1. Losses at the gene ends were 9 bases for V and 4 bases for J; bases not matched to a gene: 3. CDR1 is SEHNR, CDR2 FQNEAQ, per germline (reference sequence). The CDR3 extends over 12 amino acids. The CDR3 coding sequence is TGTGCCAGTTCAGGGGGAGGAAACACCATATATTTT. Translated, it gives CASSGGGNTIYF.

The J gene is TRBJ2-5, the V gene TRBV7-9, with 8 bases lining up with TRBD1. The junction had 10 bases not matched to a gene; V was cut back by 4 bases and J by 9 bases. The CDR3 contains 14 residues. In germline, CDR1 is SEHNR, CDR2 FQNEAQ (reference sequence). The CDR3 nucleotides are TGTGCCAGCAGCTCCCCCGGACAGGGTTTGGCCCAGTACTTC. This encodes CASSSPGQGLAQYF.

CDR3: CASSPALQGSYNEQFF. For the CDR3, the DNA is TGTGCCAGCTCACCGGCTTTACAGGGGTCCTACAATGAGCAGTTCTTC. This rearrangement joins TRBV18 to TRBJ2-1, with 7 bases identical to TRBD1. The trim removed 3 bases at V and 1 base at J, leaving 6 bases unmatched. The CDR3 has 16 amino acids. The germline V gene encodes CDR1 KGHSH and CDR2 LQKENI.

This sequence joins TRBV11-2 and TRBJ1-6; tentative D call: TRBD1 (5 bases). The V end lost 2 bases, the J end lost 7 bases, and 12 bases lay between the germline ends. There are 15 residues in the CDR3. Germline V gene sequence: CDR1 SGHAT, CDR2 FQNNGV. In DNA, the CDR3 is TGTGCCAGCAGCTTAAGCGGGACGCGCAATTCACCCCTCCACTTT. It is translated as CASSLSGTRNSPLHF. Filled out from reference TRBV11-2 and TRBJ1-6, the complete variable domain reads EAGVAQSPRYKIIEKRQSVAFWCNPISGHATLYWYQQILGQGPKLLIQFQNNGVVDDSQLPKDRFSAERLKGVDSTLKIQPAKLEDSAVYLCASSLSGTRNSPLHFGNGTRLTVT.

This clone was counted only a few times. This rearrangement joins TRBV10-1 to TRBJ2-1, with D uncertain. The length of the CDR3 is 13 residues. Germline V gene data show CDR1 as WNHNN and CDR2 as SYGVQD (reference sequence). V shed 4 bases and J shed 1 base, with 5 bases lying between them. This CDR3 reads CASSVRSYNEQFF. As DNA, the CDR3 is TGCGCCAGCAGTGTCCGTTCCTACAATGAGCAGTTCTTC.

V and J are TRBV6-5 and TRBJ2-2; TRBD2 matches 9 bases. The V gene's germline CDR1 is MNHEY and CDR2 SVGAGI. Losses at the gene ends were 3 bases for V and 2 bases for J; bases not matched to a gene: 1. This CDR3 contains 15 residues. In DNA form, the CDR3 reads TGTGCCAGCAGTTATAGCGGGAGCAACACCGGGGAGCTGTTTTTT. It is translated as CASSYSGSNTGELFF.

The rearrangement uses TRBV29-1 and TRBJ1-1; TRBD1 aligns across 8 bases. V dropped 4 bases and J dropped 0; count of bases not matched to a gene: 4. Germline V gene data show CDR1 as SQVTM and CDR2 as ANQGSEA. This CDR3 comprises 14 residues. CDR3 in DNA: TGCAGCGTTGTACGGGACAGGATGAACACTGAAGCTTTCTTT. This translates into CSVVRDRMNTEAFF.

The chain is built from TRBV2 and TRBJ2-1, with TRBD2 matching over 9 bases. Germline assignment: CDR1 SNHLY and CDR2 FYNNEI. V trimming: 5 bases; J trimming: 8 bases; junction bases outside the gene matches: 7. The CDR3 extends over 14 amino acids. DNA for the CDR3: TGTGCCAGCAGTACCCCGGGACTAGCCTATGAGCAGTTCTTC. Translation gives CASSTPGLAYEQFF.

The rearrangement links TRBV11-2 to TRBJ1-6, with 8 bases matching TRBD1. This CDR3 has 16 residues. V lost 0 bases and J lost 8; bases outside the gene matches: 6. Looked up from germline, CDR1 is SGHAT and CDR2 is FQNNGV. The CDR3 reads CASSLEGDRGYSPLHF. In DNA, the CDR3 is TGTGCCAGCAGCTTAGAAGGAGACAGGGGTTATTCACCCCTCCACTTT.

J is TRBJ2-3 and V is TRBV27, with 9 bases that match TRBD2. V lost 6 bases, J lost 6 bases, and 22 bases stayed unmatched. Germline loops: CDR1 MNHEY, CDR2 SMNVEV (reference sequence). This CDR3 region has 19 residues. CDR3 bases: TGTGCCAGCAGCTCGAGACCCGGGACTAGCTTCAAGAGGCCCGATACGCAGTATTTT. Its protein is CASSSRPGTSFKRPDTQYF.